This TCR beta chain was observed in a study of CD8 T cells in Susac syndrome. Germline V gene lookup returns CDR1 SGDLS and CDR2 YYNGEE. V shed 2 bases, J shed 4 bases, and the junction held 5 bases outside the gene matches. The CDR3 is 15 residues long. Reverse transcription of roughly 0.5 to 1 ug RNA was performed with random hexamers. TCRdb redid the calling of the immunoSEQ multiplex PCR reads with MiXCR, one entry per CDR3 protein. The sample shows under 200,000 distinct CDR3 sequences, 90% to 95% of them seen only once. The sequence derives from a human donor with Susac syndrome. The material sequenced was CD4+ T cells from PBMCs. The chain has TRBV9 and TRBJ2-7, with 11 bases lining up with TRBD1. Written as DNA, the CDR3 is TGTGCCAGCAGCGTTCGGACAGGGGGCAATTACGAGCAGTACTTC. It yields the protein CASSVRTGGNYEQYF.